This passage covers 5 T cell receptor beta chains from one sample sequenced in a study of Ad26.COV2.S vaccination and SARS-CoV-2 variants (dated by TCRdb to about 2021). According to the study, the label for this sample's treatment or condition signals: roughly 18 received Ad26.COV2.S at low or high dose, single or two shots; 5 received placebo; per-sample allocation not given. Repertoires of vaccine and placebo recipients were sequenced from samples collected on day 63 after the first injection. The library was built by means of the immunoSEQ multiplex PCR assay. In its TCRdb copy, this immuneACCESS table keeps in-frame sequences only and misses some clones. Where compared with another copy, unresolved V genes explain less than half of these, and the others have no known cause. For this sample the table gives 400,000 to 450,000 clones, of which approximately 90% were detected only once. The ten most abundant clones make up more than 1.5% of the sample.

Sequenced here: peripheral blood, sampled in a trial of Ad26.COV2.S vaccine versus placebo. All receptors come from a person between 18 and 65 years old who received the Ad26.COV2.S COVID-19 vaccine or a placebo.

The genes are TRBV4-1 and TRBJ2-3; perhaps TRBD1 as D (6 bases). CDR1 is MGHRA and CDR2 is YSYEKL in the germline V gene. Trimming removed 1 base from V and 2 bases from J, with 13 bases in between. The CDR3 is made up of 16 amino acids. The chain's CDR3 is CASSQAPTGITDTQYF. The CDR3, as DNA: TGCGCCAGCAGCCAAGCGCCTACAGGGATCACAGATACGCAGTATTTT.

The CDR3 DNA reads TGTGCCAGCAGTAATGGCGGGTCGGGGCGCTACGAGCAGTACTTC. Amino acid sequence: CASSNGGSGRYEQYF. V usage is TRBV6-2 or TRBV6-3 and J usage is TRBJ2-7; tentatively, D is TRBD1 or TRBD2 (5 bases each). CDR1 and CDR2 (germline): MNHEY, SVGEGT. Trimming left V 5 bases short and J 3 bases short, with 17 bases between. The CDR3 length is 15 residues.

In this sample, this clone turned up a few times. The rearrangement joins TRBV30 to TRBJ1-5; D is unresolved. Germline V gene data show CDR1 as GTSNPN and CDR2 as SVGIG (reference sequence). This CDR3 spans 11 amino acids. Trimming removed 0 bases from V and 9 bases from J, with 6 bases in between. The DNA of the CDR3 is TGTGCCTGGAGTGTACGAGGGCCCCAGCATTTT. Translation: CAWSVRGPQHF.

The rearrangement joins TRBV28 to TRBJ2-7; D might be TRBD1 or TRBD2, each matching 5 bases. The germline V gene has CDR1 MDHEN and CDR2 SYDVKM. The CDR3 extends over 15 amino acids. V was trimmed by 5 bases and J by 7 bases, leaving 21 bases between them. CDR3 sequence (DNA): TGTGCCAGCAGTAAGAGGGACGGGGACCTTCTAGAGCAGTACTTC. Amino acid sequence: CASSKRDGDLLEQYF. The complete variable domain, with remaining parts taken from reference TRBV28 and TRBJ2-7, reads DVKVTQSSRYLVKRTGEKVFLECVQDMDHENMFWYRQDPGLGLRLIYFSYDVKMKEKGDIPEGYSVSREKKERFSLILESASTNQTSMYLCASSKRDGDLLEQYFGPGTRLTVT.

This chain joins TRBV30 and TRBJ2-1, with D hard to call. Between the trimmed V and J ends, which lost 0 bases and 0 bases, there was a span of 9 bases. This CDR3 region has 15 residues. CDR1 GTSNPN and CDR2 SVGIG come from the germline V gene (reference sequence). CDR3 DNA sequence: TGTGCCTGGAGTGTTCTGGTAGGCTCCTACAATGAGCAGTTCTTC. The encoded protein is CAWSVLVGSYNEQFF.